This T cell receptor beta chain originates from a study of blood T cell repertoires in COVID-19. The CDR3 contains 12 residues. Trimming cost V 3 bases and J 5 bases, with 5 bases left between them. CDR1 and CDR2 from the germline V gene are LNHDA and SQIVND (reference sequence). Assay used: immunoSEQ multiplex PCR; TCRdb lists only in-frame clones, some missing. The table records 150,000 to 200,000 clones, 84% of them present only once. The chain carries TRBV19 and TRBJ1-5; no firm D call. The clonotype was recovered from a human donor with acute or convalescent COVID-19. The donor label of this sample is uncertain. The sample consisted of peripheral blood. The CDR3, as DNA: TGTGCCAGTAGTATGAGGGATCAGCCCCAGCATTTT. Translated, it gives CASSMRDQPQHF.